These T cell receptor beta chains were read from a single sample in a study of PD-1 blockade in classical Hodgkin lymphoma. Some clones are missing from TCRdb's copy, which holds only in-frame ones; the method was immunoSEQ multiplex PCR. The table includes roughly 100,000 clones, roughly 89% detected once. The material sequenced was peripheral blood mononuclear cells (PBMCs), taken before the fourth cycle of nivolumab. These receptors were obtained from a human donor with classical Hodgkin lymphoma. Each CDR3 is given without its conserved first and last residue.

ASSQGAGAGANVLT	TRBV4-3
ASSISMGGGPNQPQH	TRBV19
ASSLQPGQGIYGYT	TRBV5-1
ASSFDNGRNTEAF	TRBV28
ASSLLAGAVDEQF	TRBV4-3
ASSLKGGGRYNEQF	TRBV27
ASSPGPVGSGSPYEQY	TRBV7-6
AWSQKGGQPQH	TRBV30
ASSPTQRPQH	TRBV28
ASSPNTGREQY	TRBV18
ASSLGTGRYGYT	TRBV28
ASSVQDISYNEQF	TRBV11-2
ASSEIVFRGYTEAF	TRBV2
ASRELLAGGRMEETQY	TRBV2
ASTIQQGSGIRTDTQY	TRBV30
ASSYQGEDTDTQY	TRBV6-5
ASSPQLGALEEQY	TRBV18
ASSSDGGRQETQY	TRBV7-9
ATSPQWGRVKETQY	TRBV15
ASSGGTVTAKNIQY	TRBV6-1
ASAMGVGRINEQY	TRBV19
ASSENANTGELF	TRBV5-1
ASSFLRPSSGNTIY	TRBV6-5
ASSFYRGEGNEQY	TRBV7-2
ASSIGTGGNQPQH	TRBV19
ASSRDNEQF	TRBV13
ASSSVKGLAGVGNTQY	TRBV18
ASSPGHRNTEAF	TRBV11-2
ATLDLKGETQY	TRBV6-6
ASSPGQPYEQY	TRBV7-2
AWSPQTSEQF	TRBV30
ASSVAVPNTGELF	TRBV2
ASSQVGTGPGELF	TRBV4-1
ASSDSGSPYNEQF	TRBV9
ASSLEFLLGKPDEKLF	TRBV11-2
ASSQVTSAPTGELF	TRBV4-1
ASRAPGQGAYEQF	TRBV6-1
ASSYRLAGVSDTQY	TRBV7-2
ASAPLGGETQY	TRBV12-5
ASSPGNPGNTIY	TRBV7-2
ASSLGGRGETQY	TRBV7-8
ASSGGLAYEQY	TRBV5-5
ASRLTGVLGYEQY	TRBV27
ATRAGGYPNNEQF	TRBV7-2
ASSADTQY	TRBV2
ASSVATGYTGELF	TRBV9
SVGPEGQLYGYT	TRBV29-1
ASSTGGPGEQY	TRBV5-4
ASSPRDRGLYGYT	TRBV18
ASSPGGATAWGGYT	TRBV5-1
ASSGWKEANEKLF	TRBV10-2
ASSLEGGRVLDTQY	TRBV5-1
ASSIGFGAEAF	TRBV19
ASSLSGLATETQY	TRBV7-7
ASSGGPPRGEQF	TRBV6-1
ASSMSSQVDSNQPQH	TRBV19
ASSPSWAKETQY	TRBV5-6
AIRGALTSGLEQY	TRBV10-3
ASTHPNVLSEAF	TRBV6-1
ASSIGLAGNEQF	TRBV19